This entry is about one TCR beta chain. As yet, its antigen is unknown. The data were obtained in a study of T cell repertoires in cytomegalovirus infection. Study information: It was the public TCR beta signatures that indicated both CMV infection and matching HLA type.

TCRdb ran MiXCR on the reads and lists one entry per CDR3 protein. The sample shows approximately 500,000 distinct CDR3 sequences, 10% to 12% of them seen only once. This CDR3 has 13 amino acids. V shed 5 bases and J 5 bases; nucleotides not matched to a gene: 7. Germline CDR1 SQVTM, CDR2 ANQGSEA. Study conclusions and caveats: HLA-C-restricted CMV-specific TCR beta clonotypes were dominant in the ex vivo response.

Sequencing used PBMCs. The sequence was collected from a human donor in good health (CMV status not recorded). Some clones in this sample may be carry-over from other donors' samples. V usage is TRBV29-1 and J usage is TRBJ2-5, with 8 bases that match TRBD1. The CDR3 sequence is CSVRGRGLETQYF. As DNA, the CDR3 is TGCAGCGTTAGGGGCAGGGGGCTGGAGACCCAGTACTTC.